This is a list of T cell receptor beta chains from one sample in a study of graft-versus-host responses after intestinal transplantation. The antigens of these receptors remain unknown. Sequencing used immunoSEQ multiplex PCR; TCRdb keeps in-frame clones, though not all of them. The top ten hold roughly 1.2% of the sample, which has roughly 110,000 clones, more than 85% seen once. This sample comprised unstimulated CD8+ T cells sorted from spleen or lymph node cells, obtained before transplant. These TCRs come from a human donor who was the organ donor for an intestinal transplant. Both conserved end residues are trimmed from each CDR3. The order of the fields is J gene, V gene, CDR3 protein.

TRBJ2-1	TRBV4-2	ASSPRVAGNEQF
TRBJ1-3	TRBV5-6	ASSFSIQGNTIY
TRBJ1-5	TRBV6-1	ASSVQGYSNQPQH
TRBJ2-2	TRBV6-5	ASGIRTVATGELF
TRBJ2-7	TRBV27	ASSLSLAKSYEQY
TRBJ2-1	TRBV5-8	ASSLGTVYSEQF
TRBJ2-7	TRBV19	ASSYRAGVREQY
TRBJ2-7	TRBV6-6	ASRVEGVEQY
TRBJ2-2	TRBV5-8	ASSSRDYRAGELF
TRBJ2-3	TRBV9	ASSVWGAGDTQY
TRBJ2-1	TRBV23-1	ASSQTDRVNEQF
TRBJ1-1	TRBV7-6	ASSPGQMNTEAF
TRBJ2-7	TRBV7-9	ASSRDGFQPYEQY
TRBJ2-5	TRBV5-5	ASSSPTWVRQETQY
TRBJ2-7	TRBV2	ASRSGSSYEQY
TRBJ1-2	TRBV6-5	ASSYSWDREDGYT
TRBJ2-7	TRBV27	ASSFYGQGYEQY
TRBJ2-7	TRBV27	ASSPSGATYEQY
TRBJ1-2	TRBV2	ASSDPARQVVYGYT
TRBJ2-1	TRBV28	ASSDDPNSYNEQF
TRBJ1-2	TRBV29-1	SVDLEGDYGYT
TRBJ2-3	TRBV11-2	ASSLGEYYTQY
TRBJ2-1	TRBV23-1	ASSRGSPYNEQF
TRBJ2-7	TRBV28	ASKRDGSYEQY
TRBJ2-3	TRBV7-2	ASSFPWTSGKSDTQY
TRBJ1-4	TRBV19	ASSVAGGGGEKLF
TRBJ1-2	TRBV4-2	ASSQAQGGNYGYT
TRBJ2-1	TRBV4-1	ASSHSDEQF
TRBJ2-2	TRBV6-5	ASGADTGELF
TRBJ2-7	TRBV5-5	ASSVFLGSSYEQY
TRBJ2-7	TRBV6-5	ASSYLLYEQY
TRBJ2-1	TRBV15	ATSSAESGSGNEQF
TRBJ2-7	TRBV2	ASSVGRGPYEQY
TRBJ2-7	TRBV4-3	ASSQLAYEQY
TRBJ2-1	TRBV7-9	ASSFHHRSSYNEQF
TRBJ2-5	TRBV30	AWSRGQGARETQY
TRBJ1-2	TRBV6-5	ASSYSKGYGYT